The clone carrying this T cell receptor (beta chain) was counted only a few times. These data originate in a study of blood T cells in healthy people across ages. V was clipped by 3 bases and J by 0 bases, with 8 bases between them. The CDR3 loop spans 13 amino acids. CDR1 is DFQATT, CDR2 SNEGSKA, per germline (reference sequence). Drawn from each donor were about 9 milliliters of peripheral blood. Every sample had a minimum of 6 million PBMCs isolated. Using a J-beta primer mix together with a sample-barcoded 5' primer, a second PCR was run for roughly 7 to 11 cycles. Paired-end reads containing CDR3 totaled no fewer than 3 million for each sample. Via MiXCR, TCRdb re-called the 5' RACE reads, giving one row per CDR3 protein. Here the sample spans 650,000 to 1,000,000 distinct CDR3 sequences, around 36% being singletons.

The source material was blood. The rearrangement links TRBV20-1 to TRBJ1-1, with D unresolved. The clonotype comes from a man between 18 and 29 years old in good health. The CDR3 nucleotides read TGCAGTGCTAGGGGAACGATGAACACTGAAGCTTTCTTT. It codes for CSARGTMNTEAFF.